This T cell receptor (beta chain) was captured in a study of neoadjuvant anti-PD-1 for oral cavity cancer. Overall study context: Patients without progression got a fourth dose around day 43.

Six replicates per PBMC sample, mostly from around 460 ng of genomic DNA. The table came from immunoSEQ multiplex PCR; TCRdb's copy has only in-frame clones and leaves some out. The table lists 10,000 or so clones, around 64% of them singletons. This clone has a single count. This CDR3 is 14 amino acids long. The germline V gene encodes CDR1 SGHRS and CDR2 YFSETQ. The ends were cut back, 4 bases at V and 6 bases at J, with 13 bases in the middle. Time point here: after neoadjuvant nivolumab, at surgical resection. Blood cells were analyzed directly, without culture or expansion. The rearrangement links TRBV5-1 to TRBJ2-2, with D possibly matching TRBD1 (5 bases). The clonotype comes from a person between 35 and 79 years old with oral cavity squamous cell carcinoma. The sample in question was PBMCs, obtained after nivolumab (anti-PD-1) treatment. Here the CDR3 reads CASSVFLGAGELFF. The CDR3 DNA follows: TGCGCCAGCAGCGTGTTTTTAGGGGCCGGGGAGCTGTTTTTT.